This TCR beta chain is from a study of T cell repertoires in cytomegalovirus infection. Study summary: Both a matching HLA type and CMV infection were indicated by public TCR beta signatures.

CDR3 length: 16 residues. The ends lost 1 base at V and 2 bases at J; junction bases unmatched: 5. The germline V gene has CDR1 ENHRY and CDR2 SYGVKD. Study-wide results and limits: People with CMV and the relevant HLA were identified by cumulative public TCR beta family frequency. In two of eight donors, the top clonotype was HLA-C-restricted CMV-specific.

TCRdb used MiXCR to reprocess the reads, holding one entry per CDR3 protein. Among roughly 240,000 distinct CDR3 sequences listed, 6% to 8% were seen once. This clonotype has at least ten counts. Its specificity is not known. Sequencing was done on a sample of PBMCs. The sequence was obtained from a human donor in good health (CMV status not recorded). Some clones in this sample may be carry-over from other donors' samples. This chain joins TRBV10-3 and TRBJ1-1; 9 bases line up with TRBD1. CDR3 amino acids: CAISEWGQGSNTEAFF. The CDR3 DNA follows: TGTGCCATCAGTGAGTGGGGACAGGGCAGCAACACTGAAGCTTTCTTT.